The rows below give T cell receptor beta chains drawn from one sample of a study of cytomegalovirus exposure and HLA in healthy donors. Method: immunoSEQ multiplex PCR; TCRdb's copy keeps in-frame clones and lacks some. The top ten clones hold approximately 6.3% of a sample with 90,000 to 150,000 clones, 77% of them seen once. The sequenced sample consisted of PBMCs. Source of these receptors: a man aged 18 to 30 in good health and CMV-seropositive. Each CDR3 is given with its conserved first and last residue. D genes are given only for firm matches. Clone size is not always given. Where it is, it says once, few, many or a class for expanded clones.

CDR3nt | CDR3aa | j_gene | abundance | v_gene | d_gene | len
TGTGCCAGCAGCTTGGGCAGGGAAGCTTTCTTT | CASSLGREAFF | TRBJ1-1 | few | TRBV5-6 | NA | 11
TGTGCCTGGAGCGTCCCGGGTAGGAATTCACCCCTCCACTTT | CAWSVPGRNSPLHF | TRBJ1-6 | NA | TRBV30 | NA | 14
TGTGCCAGCAGTTACAGTGGCTCCCAGAAGGATACGCAGTATTTT | CASSYSGSQKDTQYF | TRBJ2-3 | once | TRBV6-5 | NA | 15
TGTGCCAGCTCACCTGCAGGGAAAAGCCGTTCCTACGAGCAGTACTTC | CASSPAGKSRSYEQYF | TRBJ2-7 | NA | TRBV18 | NA | 16
TGTGCCAGCAGTACCGGACTACCCCGGGAGGAGGACATTCAGTACTTC | CASSTGLPREEDIQYF | TRBJ2-4 | NA | TRBV28 | TRBD2 | 16
TGTGCCAGCAGCCCGCTACAGGGTAACGGTCAGCCCCAGCATTTT | CASSPLQGNGQPQHF | TRBJ1-5 | few | TRBV4-2 | NA | 15
TGCGCCAGCAGCTTGGAGCCTAGCGGGAGGTACGAGCAGTACTTC | CASSLEPSGRYEQYF | TRBJ2-7 | NA | TRBV5-1 | TRBD2 | 15
TGTGCCAGTAGCCTAGCGGGGGCGATCCCCGGGGAGCTGTTTTTT | CASSLAGAIPGELFF | TRBJ2-2 | NA | TRBV19 | TRBD2 | 15
TGTGCCTGGAGTGCCCGGGACAGAAGGTACGAGCAGTACTTC | CAWSARDRRYEQYF | TRBJ2-7 | NA | TRBV30 | TRBD1 | 14
TGTGCCATCAGGAGGGACAGTTCCTACGAGCAGTACTTC | CAIRRDSSYEQYF | TRBJ2-7 | NA | TRBV10-3 | TRBD1 | 13
TGCGCCAGCAGCTTACTAGCGGGAGTTGCAGATACGCAGTATTTT | CASSLLAGVADTQYF | TRBJ2-3 | NA | TRBV5-1 | TRBD2 | 15
TGTGCCAGCAGCCGGGGGGGGCGGGGGGCGGACACTGAAGCTTTCTTT | CASSRGGRGADTEAFF | TRBJ1-1 | NA | TRBV28 | NA | 16
TGTGCCATCAGCGCGACATCTTATAGCAATCAGCCCCAGCATTTT | CAISATSYSNQPQHF | TRBJ1-5 | NA | TRBV10-3 | NA | 15
TGTGCCAGCAGTTACTCTTCTGAGACAGGCTATGGCTACACCTTC | CASSYSSETGYGYTF | TRBJ1-2 | once | TRBV6-5 | NA | 15
TGCGCCAGCAGTCAATCGAACAGGGATGGGGTATACAATGAGCAGTTCTTC | CASSQSNRDGVYNEQFF | TRBJ2-1 | once | TRBV23-1 | NA | 17
TGTGCCAGCAGCACTCGACAGGGTTTAAGGAGCACTGAAGCTTTCTTT | CASSTRQGLRSTEAFF | TRBJ1-1 | NA | TRBV9 | TRBD1 | 16
TGTGCCAGCCGCGGACAGGGTACCGGGGAGCTGTTTTTT | CASRGQGTGELFF | TRBJ2-2 | NA | TRBV5-4 | TRBD1 | 13
TGCAGCGTTGGAGGGAGAAGATACAATGAGCAGTTCTTC | CSVGGRRYNEQFF | TRBJ2-1 | NA | TRBV29-1 | NA | 13
TGTGCCATACCTCAGGGTTGGAACACCGGGGAGCTGTTTTTT | CAIPQGWNTGELFF | TRBJ2-2 | NA | TRBV19 | NA | 14
TGTGCCAGCAGCCCGCGATTAGCCGTCTACGAGCAGTACTTC | CASSPRLAVYEQYF | TRBJ2-7 | few | TRBV13 | NA | 14
TGTGCCAGCAGCTTGGGGCTGGAGAGGTTAGCCAAAAACATTCAGTACTTC | CASSLGLERLAKNIQYF | TRBJ2-4 | NA | TRBV5-4 | NA | 17
TGTGCCAGCAGGGACCAGGGTTACGAGCAGTACTTC | CASRDQGYEQYF | TRBJ2-7 | NA | TRBV2 | NA | 12
TGTGCCAGCAGTTACTCGGATGCGCGGGACCTCTATGGCTACACCTTC | CASSYSDARDLYGYTF | TRBJ1-2 | NA | TRBV6-5 | NA | 16
TGTGCCAGCAGTTCCGGGGGGTCCTACGAGCAGTACTTC | CASSSGGSYEQYF | TRBJ2-7 | NA | TRBV6-5 | TRBD2 | 13
TGTGCCAGCAGTTTATCGAATAGCGGGAGTGGGGACAATGAGCAGTTCTTC | CASSLSNSGSGDNEQFF | TRBJ2-1 | NA | TRBV27 | TRBD2 | 17
TGTGCCAGCAGCTTAGCTTTTACGGGACTAGCGGGAGTAGACACCGGGGAGCTGTTTTTT | CASSLAFTGLAGVDTGELFF | TRBJ2-2 | NA | TRBV7-2 | TRBD2 | 20
TGTGCCAGCAGCTTCGGTGAGAATGAGCAGTTCTTC | CASSFGENEQFF | TRBJ2-1 | NA | TRBV7-6 | NA | 12
TGTGCCAGCAGGGTTCACCCCCAACGACAGGGGAGCTGGCCTGAAGCTTTCTTT | CASRVHPQRQGSWPEAFF | TRBJ1-1 | NA | TRBV28 | TRBD1 | 18
TGTGCCAGCAGTGAATCCGGACAGGGGGATCAGCCCCAGCATTTT | CASSESGQGDQPQHF | TRBJ1-5 | few | TRBV2 | TRBD1 | 15
TGTGCCAGCAGTTACGGGAGGACCGGGGAGCTGTTTTTT | CASSYGRTGELFF | TRBJ2-2 | few | TRBV6-5 | NA | 13
TGTGCCAGCAGCTTAGACTGGACAGGAAGGGATGAAGCTTTCTTT | CASSLDWTGRDEAFF | TRBJ1-1 | NA | TRBV7-9 | TRBD1 | 15
TGTGCCAGCAGGGAGACAGGGGTCCCCTCTGGGGCCAACGTCCTGACTTTC | CASRETGVPSGANVLTF | TRBJ2-6 | NA | TRBV27 | TRBD1 | 17
TGCGCCAGCAGCGTTGGGACTTCGAACACCGGGGAGCTGTTTTTT | CASSVGTSNTGELFF | TRBJ2-2 | NA | TRBV5-1 | NA | 15
TGTGCCAGCAGTGATCCAGTCAACAGTCAGTACTTC | CASSDPVNSQYF | TRBJ2-4 | NA | TRBV25-1 | NA | 12
TGTGCCAGCAGCATTGGACTAGCGGCCACCGGGGAGCTGTTTTTT | CASSIGLAATGELFF | TRBJ2-2 | NA | TRBV5-6 | TRBD2 | 15
TGTGCCAGCAGTGCGACAGGGGTCATCTACGAGCAGTACTTC | CASSATGVIYEQYF | TRBJ2-7 | NA | TRBV6-1 | TRBD1 | 14
TGTGCCAGTAGTATCGACAGTAATGAAAAACTGTTTTTT | CASSIDSNEKLFF | TRBJ1-4 | NA | TRBV19 | NA | 13
TGTGCCAGCAGCTTCCCGCAGGGATCCATGAACACTGAAGCTTTCTTT | CASSFPQGSMNTEAFF | TRBJ1-1 | NA | TRBV5-5 | NA | 16
TGTGCCAGCAGCTACGGAGGGTCGGGTCAGCCCCAGCATTTT | CASSYGGSGQPQHF | TRBJ1-5 | NA | TRBV6-5 | NA | 14
TGTGCCACCAGCCCGAGGGTAGAGACCCAGTACTTC | CATSPRVETQYF | TRBJ2-5 | few | TRBV15 | NA | 12
TGCGCCAGCAGCTGGGACGGACAGGGGCCGACTTCACCCCTCCACTTT | CASSWDGQGPTSPLHF | TRBJ1-6 | NA | TRBV5-1 | TRBD1 | 16
TGTGCCAGCAGCTTAGCCGGGACAGGGCTCTCCTATAATTCACCCCTCCACTTT | CASSLAGTGLSYNSPLHF | TRBJ1-6 | few | TRBV7-8 | TRBD1 | 18
TGTGCCAGCAGTTCCCGCAGGGGAAGCACTGAAGCTTTCTTT | CASSSRRGSTEAFF | TRBJ1-1 | NA | TRBV6-5 | NA | 14
TGTGCTAGTGGTTTGCCCGGGGGAGGCACGCAGTATTTT | CASGLPGGGTQYF | TRBJ2-3 | NA | TRBV12-5 | NA | 13
TGTGCCAGCAGTGCAGGACAGGGCTCAATGAACACTGAAGCTTTCTTT | CASSAGQGSMNTEAFF | TRBJ1-1 | few | TRBV27 | TRBD1 | 16
TGTGCCAGCAGCTTGTATCTTCCTAGCGGGAGCACAGATACGCAGTATTTT | CASSLYLPSGSTDTQYF | TRBJ2-3 | medium-sized | TRBV5-8 | TRBD2 | 17
TGTGCCAGTAGCACAGGTGGCTATGGCTACACCTTC | CASSTGGYGYTF | TRBJ1-2 | once | TRBV19 | NA | 12